This passage covers 13 T cell receptor beta chains from one sample sequenced in a study of identical twins. TCRdb reprocessed the 5' RACE reads with MiXCR, giving one entry per CDR3 protein. The data contain around 1.7 million distinct CDR3 sequences, 32% of them singletons. The material sequenced was cord blood. These receptors were collected from a newborn girl in good health.

This clonotype has only a few counts. V usage is TRBV5-1 and J usage is TRBJ2-5, with 13 positions matching TRBD2. Germline V gives CDR1 SGHRS, CDR2 YFSETQ. The CDR3 sequence is 17 residues long. Trimming cost V 2 bases and J 5 bases; bases outside gene matches: 9. This CDR3 is CASSLFGLAGEGETQYF. The DNA of the CDR3 is TGCGCCAGCAGCTTATTCGGACTAGCGGGAGAAGGGGAGACCCAGTACTTC. Drawing the rest from reference TRBV5-1 and TRBJ2-5, the complete variable domain is KAGVTQTPRYLIKTRGQQVTLSCSPISGHRSVSWYQQTPGQGLQFLFEYFSETQRNKGNFPGRFSGRQFSNSRSEMNVSTLELGDSALYLCASSLFGLAGEGETQYFGPGTRLLVL.

CDR3 in amino acids: CATSEANLPTDTQYF. CDR3 in DNA: TGTGCCACCAGTGAGGCTAACCTACCCACAGATACGCAGTATTTT. V and J are TRBV24-1 and TRBJ2-3; D remains ambiguous. The CDR3 sequence is 15 residues long. Trimming removed 4 bases at V and 2 bases at J, with 12 bases between. The germline V gene has CDR1 KGHDR and CDR2 SFDVKD.

This clonotype came up a few times. V usage is TRBV10-3 and J usage is TRBJ2-7; 9 nucleotides match TRBD2. Germline CDR1 ENHRY, CDR2 SYGVKD. There are 17 residues in the CDR3. V was clipped by 6 bases and J by 7 bases; unmatched bases: 19. CDR3 region: CAISPGLAGGTYGEQYF. CDR3 nucleotides: TGTGCCATCAGCCCCGGGCTGGCGGGAGGGACCTACGGGGAGCAGTACTTC.

The chain combines TRBV3-1 with TRBJ2-7, with 10 nucleotides matching TRBD2. Germline values: CDR1 LGHDT, CDR2 YNNKEL (reference sequence). V dropped 0 bases and J dropped 1; count of bases not matched to a gene: 3. This CDR3 spans 16 amino acids. CDR3 DNA: TGTGCCAGCAGCCAAGATACAGCGGGGGGGTCCTACGAGCAGTACTTC. Its translation is CASSQDTAGGSYEQYF.

This clonotype was picked up a small number of times. This sequence joins TRBV6-1 and TRBJ2-7; D ambiguous. The V end was cut by 10 bases, the J end by 1 base, with 14 bases between. CDR1 is MNHNS and CDR2 is SASEGT in the germline V gene. This CDR3 contains 13 residues. The CDR3 DNA follows: TGTGCCATACGAGGAAAGAGTTCCTACGAGCAGTACTTC. The encoded protein is CAIRGKSSYEQYF.

Concerning this clonotype: A read error may be the cause here, since a much bigger clone is one base away. The CDR3 DNA reads TGTGCCCTCAGTGATGGACAGGGGGGGGACATTCAGTACTTC. Amino acid sequence: CALSDGQGGDIQYF. The chain has TRBV10-3 and TRBJ2-4, with 10 positions matching TRBD1. The CDR3 is made up of 14 amino acids. The germline gives CDR1 ENHRY, CDR2 SYGVKD.

This clonotype was recorded a few times. The chain has TRBV10-3 and TRBJ1-5; D remains unclear. Germline lookup yields CDR1 ENHRY and CDR2 SYGVKD. Trimming took 3 bases from V and 0 from J, leaving 9 bases between them. This CDR3 comprises 15 residues. The DNA of the CDR3 is TGTGCCATCAGTGAATACGGATATAGCAATCAGCCCCAGCATTTT. Encoded protein: CAISEYGYSNQPQHF.

This clonotype occurred a few times. The V and J genes are TRBV5-1 and TRBJ2-1, with 10 bases identical to TRBD1. The germline gives CDR1 SGHRS, CDR2 YFSETQ. This CDR3 is 15 amino acids long. V was pared by 2 bases and J by 6 bases, with 5 bases of the junction left unmatched. CDR3 protein: CASSFGDRGGNEQFF. The DNA for the CDR3 is TGCGCCAGCAGCTTTGGGGACAGGGGTGGCAATGAGCAGTTCTTC.

Worth noting for this clonotype: The conserved phenylalanine or tryptophan normally closing the CDR3 is absent here, so this likely arose from a read error. The rearrangement uses TRBV11-2 and TRBJ2-1, with 12 bases identical to TRBD2. The CDR3 is 19 amino acids. Germline assignment: CDR1 SGHAT and CDR2 FQNNGV. Trimming cost V 2 bases and J 4 bases; bases outside gene matches: 12. The DNA of the CDR3 is TGTGCCAGCAGCTTAAGGACTAGCGGGAATCATTGGAGGTACAATGAGCAGTTCTTA. It codes for CASSLRTSGNHWRYNEQFL.

The chain recombines TRBV29-1 with TRBJ1-1, with D maybe TRBD1 (6 bases). This CDR3 is built from 14 residues. From germline, CDR1 is SQVTM and CDR2 ANQGSEA. V was shortened by 2 bases and J by 9 bases, with 19 bases between the two germline ends. CDR3 DNA: TGCAGCGTTGAAAAGCCACAGGGAGTCGGCCAAGCTTTCTTT. It is translated as CSVEKPQGVGQAFF.

This clonotype occurred many times. The chain combines TRBV29-1 with TRBJ2-7; no definite D call. There are 11 residues in the CDR3. V lost 4 bases, J lost 1 base, and 5 bases lay in between. CDR1 and CDR2 from the germline V gene are SQVTM and ANQGSEA. CDR3 protein: CSVAVSYEQYF. The CDR3 bases are TGCAGCGTTGCCGTTTCCTACGAGCAGTACTTC.

This clonotype was recorded many times. Compared with germline, one end of the junction differs, possibly owing to a read error. This chain connects TRBV7-2 to TRBJ1-5, with unresolved D. CDR1 is SGHTA and CDR2 is FQGNSA in the germline V gene. The CDR3 extends over 13 amino acids. The CDR3 DNA follows: TGTGCCAGCAGTTTAGCCAGGAATCAGCCCCAGCATTTT. Protein sequence: CASSLARNQPQHF.

V gene TRBV29-1 combines with J gene TRBJ1-2; weak D call: TRBD1 (5 bases). CDR1 is SQVTM and CDR2 is ANQGSEA in the germline V gene. The CDR3 extends over 14 amino acids. Trimming pared 3 bases from V and 8 bases from J, leaving 19 bases between. The CDR3 nucleotides read TGCAGCGTTGATCTCCGGGGAGGGGCTAGGGGCTACACCTTC. Translated: CSVDLRGGARGYTF.